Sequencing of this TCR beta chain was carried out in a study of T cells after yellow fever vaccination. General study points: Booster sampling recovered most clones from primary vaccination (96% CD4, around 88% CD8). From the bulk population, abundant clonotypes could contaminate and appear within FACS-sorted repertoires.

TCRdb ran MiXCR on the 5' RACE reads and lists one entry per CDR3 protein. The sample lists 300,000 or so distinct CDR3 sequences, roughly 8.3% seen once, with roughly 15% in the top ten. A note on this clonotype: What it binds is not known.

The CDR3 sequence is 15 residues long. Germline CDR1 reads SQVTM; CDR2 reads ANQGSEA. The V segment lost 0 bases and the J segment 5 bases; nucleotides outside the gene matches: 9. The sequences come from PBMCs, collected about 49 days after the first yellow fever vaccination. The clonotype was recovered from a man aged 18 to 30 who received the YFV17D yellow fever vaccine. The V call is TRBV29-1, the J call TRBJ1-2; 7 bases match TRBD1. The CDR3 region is CSVEEGLRQGYGYTF. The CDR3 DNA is TGCAGCGTTGAAGAGGGGTTAAGACAGGGTTATGGCTACACCTTC.